One and the same sample provided the 21 T cell receptor beta chains below, sequenced in a study of immune evolution from preneoplasia to lung adenocarcinoma (dated by TCRdb to about 2021). The protocol used for the library was the immunoSEQ multiplex PCR assay. This immuneACCESS table, as held by TCRdb, lists in-frame sequences with V and J called but not all clones. Of the missing ones, under half trace to an unresolved V gene in checked studies; the others have no known cause. For this sample the table gives about 8,900 clones, of which more than 70% were detected only once. Jointly, the top ten make up 10% to 15% of the sample. Sequenced material: FFPE lung adenocarcinoma in situ tissue. The intended sense of this specimen's cell subset or site label: preinvasive adenocarcinoma in situ (AIS). The receptor set was obtained from a person of 80 years or more with lung adenocarcinoma.

The chain combines TRBV18 with TRBJ1-5; D not certain. CDR3 length: 13 residues. Germline-derived CDR1 and CDR2 are KGHSH and LQKENI. Trimming removed 3 bases at V and 7 bases at J, with 10 bases between. This CDR3 is CASSPSGNQPQHF. The CDR3 DNA follows: TGTGCCAGCTCACCTTCGGGGAACCAGCCCCAGCATTTT.

V and J are TRBV5-4 and TRBJ2-5; D perhaps matches TRBD1 (5 bases). The V end was cut by 0 bases, the J end by 1 base, with 19 bases between. The CDR3 loop spans 18 amino acids. Germline V gene sequence: CDR1 SGHNT, CDR2 YYREEE (reference sequence). DNA for the CDR3: TGTGCCAGCAGCTTGGGCGATTTGGGGCCCGCCCGCCAAGAGACCCAGTACTTC. This sequence encodes CASSLGDLGPARQETQYF.

The chain couples TRBV7-2 to TRBJ2-7; D may correspond to TRBD1 or TRBD2 (5 bases each). This CDR3 is 13 amino acids long. V was pared by 5 bases and J by 5 bases, with 13 bases between. Germline loops: CDR1 SGHTA, CDR2 FQGNSA. CDR3 DNA: TGTGCCAGCAGCGGTTCTATGGGGGACGAGCAGTACTTC. Translating gives CASSGSMGDEQYF.

V and J are TRBV7-2 and TRBJ2-1; tentative D call: TRBD1 (6 bases). Germline assignment: CDR1 SGHTA and CDR2 FQGNSA. This CDR3 has 13 amino acids. Trimming took 4 bases from V and 4 from J, leaving 8 bases between them. CDR3 region: CASSSQGYNEQFF. CDR3 DNA: TGTGCCAGCAGCTCACAGGGTTACAATGAGCAGTTCTTC.

This rearrangement joins TRBV28 to TRBJ1-4, with 7 bases matching TRBD1. V lost 2 bases, J lost 5 bases, and 2 bases stayed unmatched. Per germline, CDR1 MDHEN and CDR2 SYDVKM. The CDR3 length is 14 residues. CDR3 loop: CASSLHRGNEKLFF. In DNA form, the CDR3 reads TGTGCCAGCAGTTTACACAGGGGAAATGAAAAACTGTTTTTT.

V and J are TRBV6-5 and TRBJ2-3; no clear D. Germline CDR1 and CDR2: MNHEY and SVGAGI. V lost 5 bases, J lost 4 bases, and 10 bases lay in between. The CDR3 totals 13 residues. CDR3 sequence: CASSILEADTQYF. The CDR3 nucleotides read TGTGCCAGCAGTATCCTAGAGGCAGATACGCAGTATTTT.

The chain carries TRBV6-4 and TRBJ2-7, with D possibly TRBD1 on 5 matching bases. Germline assignment: CDR1 MRHNA and CDR2 SNTAGT. Trimming pared 5 bases from V and 6 bases from J, leaving 20 bases between. The CDR3 contains 15 residues. Written as DNA, the CDR3 is TGTGCCAGCAGTCCCATTGGGCAGGGCCCTATCGAGCAGTACTTC. Encoded protein: CASSPIGQGPIEQYF.

This rearrangement joins TRBV11-3 to TRBJ2-1; TRBD2 matches 8 bases. V lost 6 bases, J lost 5 bases, and 21 bases stayed unmatched. CDR1 is SGHNT and CDR2 is YENEEA in the germline V gene. This CDR3 has 19 residues. The CDR3 DNA reads TGTGCCAGCAGTTCTCCGACTCGACTAGCGAGCACCCCTAACAATGAGCAGTTCTTC. Protein product: CASSSPTRLASTPNNEQFF.

This clone was observed once. The rearrangement links TRBV7-2 to TRBJ1-4; D is possibly TRBD1 (5 bases). This CDR3 is 15 amino acids long. Trimming removed 1 base from V and 5 bases from J, with 11 bases in between. Germline-derived CDR1 and CDR2 are SGHTA and FQGNSA. The CDR3 sequence is CASSLELGVNEKLFF. The CDR3 bases are TGTGCCAGCAGCTTAGAATTGGGGGTGAATGAAAAACTGTTTTTT.

The rearrangement uses TRBV7-6 and TRBJ1-1; 9 nucleotides agree with TRBD1. The trim removed 4 bases at V and 4 bases at J, leaving 7 bases unmatched. The CDR3 length is 15 residues. CDR1 and CDR2 from the germline V gene are SGHVS and FNYEAQ. This CDR3 reads CASSSSMGQGTEAFF. The CDR3 bases are TGTGCCAGCAGCTCCTCTATGGGACAGGGCACTGAAGCTTTCTTT.

The chain combines TRBV9 with TRBJ2-1, with 8 bases aligning to TRBD1. Germline V CDR1 and CDR2: SGDLS, YYNGEE. V lost 0 bases and J lost 5; bases outside the gene matches: 4. The CDR3 has 15 amino acids. CDR3 nucleotide sequence: TGTGCCAGCAGCGTAGTTGGACAGGGCCACAATGAGCAGTTCTTC. Translation gives CASSVVGQGHNEQFF. The variable domain in full, completed from reference TRBV9 and TRBJ2-1, reads DSGVTQTPKHLITATGQRVTLRCSPRSGDLSVYWYQQSLDQGLQFLIQYYNGEERAKGNILERFSAQQFPDLHSELNLSSLELGDSALYFCASSVVGQGHNEQFFGPGTRLTVL.

This chain joins TRBV20-1 and TRBJ1-2; possible D gene TRBD1, 5 bases. V lost 3 bases and J 8 bases, leaving 10 bases between the germline ends. Germline CDR1 reads DFQATT; CDR2 reads SNEGSKA (reference sequence). The CDR3 totals 11 residues. The CDR3 DNA sequence: TGCAGTGCTAGGGGGGAAGGGGGCTACACCTTC. The encoded protein is CSARGEGGYTF.

This clone came up once. The J gene is TRBJ1-2, the V gene TRBV18, with D perhaps matching TRBD1 (5 bases). CDR1 is KGHSH, CDR2 LQKENI, per germline. The CDR3 runs to 17 residues. The V end lost 5 bases, the J end lost 2 bases, and 21 bases lay between the germline ends. The CDR3 loop is CASSKLEGPRQNYGYTF. The CDR3, as DNA: TGTGCCAGCTCAAAGTTGGAAGGGCCCAGACAGAACTATGGCTACACCTTC.

The chain joins TRBV21-1 to TRBJ1-3; no DNA check was done on the table's D call, TRBD1. TRBV21-1 is designated a pseudogene. CDR3 size: 17 residues. CDR3 in amino acids: CASRWTSSIFSGNTIYF. CDR3 coding DNA: TGTGCCAGCAGGTGGACATCTTCCATTTTCTCTGGAAACACCATATATTTT.

The V call is TRBV7-2, the J call TRBJ2-2; D is ambiguous. Germline V gene data show CDR1 as SGHTA and CDR2 as FQGNSA. The CDR3 is made up of 14 amino acids. With 5 bases removed from V and 7 bases from J, the gap between germline ends came to 14 bases. CDR3 sequence (DNA): TGTGCCAGCAGCCGTTCCCTAGTGGGCGGGGAGCTGTTTTTT. Its protein is CASSRSLVGGELFF.

As to this clone: Within the sample, other DNA sequences also encode this same CDR3. The V and J genes are TRBV7-3 and TRBJ2-1, with 7 bases that match TRBD1. With 2 bases clipped from V and 4 bases from J, the junction kept 5 bases outside the gene matches. Germline V CDR1 and CDR2: SGHTA, FQGTGA. The CDR3 spans 15 residues. The CDR3 here is CASSLETGIYNEQFF. CDR3 DNA sequence: TGTGCCAGCAGCTTAGAGACAGGGATATACAATGAGCAGTTCTTC.

The chain joins TRBV4-1 to TRBJ1-1, with D perhaps matching TRBD1 (5 bases). Germline assignment: CDR1 MGHRA and CDR2 YSYEKL. The V and J ends lost 1 base and 2 bases respectively, with 8 bases between them. There are 14 residues in the CDR3. The CDR3 is CASSQADRNTEAFF. The DNA of the CDR3 is TGCGCCAGCAGCCAAGCTGACAGAAACACTGAAGCTTTCTTT.

This chain connects TRBV7-2 to TRBJ2-3; 7 bases fit TRBD1. Germline V lookup: CDR1 SGHTA, CDR2 FQGNSA. The CDR3 totals 14 residues. The V and J ends lost 2 bases and 4 bases, in that order; junction bases with no gene match: 3. The CDR3: CASSLYRGADTQYF. DNA for the CDR3: TGTGCCAGCAGCTTATACAGGGGCGCAGATACGCAGTATTTT.

The chain employs TRBV20-1 and TRBJ1-1; D gene unclear. The germline V gene has CDR1 DFQATT and CDR2 SNEGSKA (reference sequence). The CDR3 is 11 amino acids. V was clipped by 1 base and J by 4 bases, with 4 bases between them. The DNA for the CDR3 is TGCAGTGCTAGAGGGGGCACTGAAGCTTTCTTT. Amino acids: CSARGGTEAFF.

Note on this clone: A far larger clone lies a single base away; this is likely a read error. This chain uses TRBV7-6 with TRBJ1-2; possibly TRBD1 for D (5 bases). Germline V CDR1 and CDR2: SGHVS, FNYEAQ. This CDR3 is 13 amino acids long. CDR3 DNA: TGTGCCGGCAGCTTAGCCGCGGGGGAAGGCTACACCTTC. It translates to CAGSLAAGEGYTF.

The chain links TRBV7-9 to TRBJ2-5; D is undetermined. V shed 1 base and J shed 4 bases, with 7 bases lying between them. Germline values: CDR1 SEHNR, CDR2 FQNEAQ (reference sequence). This CDR3 comprises 13 residues. This CDR3 reads CASSLGSTETQYF. The CDR3 bases are TGTGCCAGCAGCTTAGGTTCGACAGAGACCCAGTACTTC. Combining the CDR3 with reference TRBV7-9 and TRBJ2-5 gives the whole variable domain DTGVSQNPRHKITKRGQNVTFRCDPISEHNRLYWYRQTLGQGPEFLTYFQNEAQLEKSRLLSDRFSAERPKGSFSTLEIQRTEQGDSAMYLCASSLGSTETQYFGPGTRLLVL.